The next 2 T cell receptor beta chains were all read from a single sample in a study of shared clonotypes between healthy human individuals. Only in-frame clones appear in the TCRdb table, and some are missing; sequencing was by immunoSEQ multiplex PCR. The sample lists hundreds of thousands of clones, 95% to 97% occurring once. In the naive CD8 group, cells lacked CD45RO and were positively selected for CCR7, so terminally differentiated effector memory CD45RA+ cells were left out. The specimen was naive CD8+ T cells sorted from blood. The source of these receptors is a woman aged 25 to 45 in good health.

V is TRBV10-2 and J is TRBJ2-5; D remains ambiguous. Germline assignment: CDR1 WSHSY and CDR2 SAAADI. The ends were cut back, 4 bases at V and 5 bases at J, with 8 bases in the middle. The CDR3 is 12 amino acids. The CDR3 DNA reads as TGCGCCAGCAGTGGGTCCTGGGAGACCCAGTACTTC. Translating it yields CASSGSWETQYF.

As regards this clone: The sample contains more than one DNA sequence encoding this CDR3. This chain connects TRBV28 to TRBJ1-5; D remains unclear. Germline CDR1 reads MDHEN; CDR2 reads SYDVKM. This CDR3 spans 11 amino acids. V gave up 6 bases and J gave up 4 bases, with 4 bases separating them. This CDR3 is CASSRNQPQHF. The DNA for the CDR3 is TGTGCCAGCAGCAGGAATCAGCCCCAGCATTTT.